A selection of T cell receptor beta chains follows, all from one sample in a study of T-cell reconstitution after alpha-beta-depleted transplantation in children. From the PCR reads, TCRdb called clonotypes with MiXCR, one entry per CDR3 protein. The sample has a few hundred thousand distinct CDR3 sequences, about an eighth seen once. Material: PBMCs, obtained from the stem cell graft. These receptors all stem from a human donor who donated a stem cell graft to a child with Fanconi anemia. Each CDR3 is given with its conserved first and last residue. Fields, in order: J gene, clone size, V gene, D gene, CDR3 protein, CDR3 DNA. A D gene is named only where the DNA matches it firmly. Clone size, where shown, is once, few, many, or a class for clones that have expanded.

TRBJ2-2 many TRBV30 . CAWTGTNTGELFF TGTGCCTGGACAGGGACGAACACCGGGGAGCTGTTTTTT
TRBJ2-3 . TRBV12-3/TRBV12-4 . CASSLSRGHTQYF TGTGCCAGCAGTCTCTCCCGGGGGCATACGCAGTATTTT
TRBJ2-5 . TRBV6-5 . CASSYTFTGGQETQYF TGTGCCAGCAGTTACACATTTACGGGTGGGCAAGAGACCCAGTACTTC
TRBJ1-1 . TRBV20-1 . CSARGTGLNTEAFF TGCAGTGCTAGGGGGACGGGGCTGAACACTGAAGCTTTCTTT
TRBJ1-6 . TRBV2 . CASSVAGVNSPLHF TGTGCCAGCAGTGTGGCAGGGGTAAATTCACCCCTCCACTTT
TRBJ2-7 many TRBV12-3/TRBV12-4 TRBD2 CASSLTSGTSYEQYF TGTGCCAGCAGCCTTACTAGCGGTACTTCCTACGAGCAGTACTTC
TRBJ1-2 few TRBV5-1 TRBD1 CASSPQGQSFYGYTF TGCGCCAGCAGCCCCCAGGGACAGTCCTTCTATGGCTACACCTTC
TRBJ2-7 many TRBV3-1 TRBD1 CASSQLTQSDRGDSYEQYF TGTGCCAGCAGCCAGCTGACTCAGTCCGACAGGGGCGACTCCTACGAGCAGTACTTC
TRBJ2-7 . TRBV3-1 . CASAPGASEQYF TGTGCCAGCGCGCCGGGAGCATCCGAGCAGTACTTC
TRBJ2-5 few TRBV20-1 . CSASPTGLETQYF TGCAGTGCTAGCCCTACAGGATTAGAGACCCAGTACTTC
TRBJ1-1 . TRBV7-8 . CASSPSRGRALNTEAFF TGTGCCAGCAGCCCATCGCGGGGGAGGGCATTGAACACTGAAGCTTTCTTT
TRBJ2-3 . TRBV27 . CASSSGSYTDTQYF TGTGCCAGCAGTTCAGGGTCCTACACAGATACGCAGTATTTT
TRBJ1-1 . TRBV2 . CASRLTGDDTEAFF TGTGCCAGCAGACTCACGGGGGATGACACTGAAGCTTTCTTT
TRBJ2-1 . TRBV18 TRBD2 CASSPSARGSSYNEQFF TGTGCCAGCTCACCGTCCGCGCGGGGGAGCTCCTACAATGAGCAGTTCTTC
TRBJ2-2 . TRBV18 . CASSPGTSQSGELFF TGTGCCAGCTCACCAGGGACATCTCAATCCGGGGAGCTGTTTTTT
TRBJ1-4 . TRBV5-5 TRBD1 CASSFSDREEFF TGTGCCAGCAGCTTTAGTGACAGGGAGGAGTTTTTT
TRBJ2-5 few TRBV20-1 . CSAITGVGQETQYF TGCAGTGCGATTACAGGAGTAGGACAAGAGACCCAGTACTTC
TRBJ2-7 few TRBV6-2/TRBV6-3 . CASSYPSYEQYF TGTGCCAGCAGCTATCCGTCTTACGAGCAGTACTTC
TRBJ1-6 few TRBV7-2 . CASSPGSLGLPLHF TGTGCCAGCAGTCCCGGGTCTCTAGGTTTACCCCTCCACTTT
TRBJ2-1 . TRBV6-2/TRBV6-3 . CASSYRRGALGPEQFF TGTGCCAGCAGTTACCGCCGGGGAGCGCTGGGCCCTGAGCAGTTCTTC
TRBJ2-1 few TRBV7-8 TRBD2 CASSPGLAVSYNEQFF TGTGCCAGCAGCCCGGGACTAGCGGTCTCCTACAATGAGCAGTTCTTC
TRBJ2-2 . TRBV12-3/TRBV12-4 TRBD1 CASSLNRGRTGELFF TGTGCCAGCAGCCTTAACAGGGGGAGGACCGGGGAGCTGTTTTTT
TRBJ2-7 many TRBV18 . CASSPKTVVADEQYF TGTGCCAGCTCACCAAAGACCGTTGTAGCCGACGAGCAGTACTTC
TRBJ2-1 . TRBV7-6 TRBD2 CASSLAWTSGTNEQFF TGTGCCAGCAGCTTAGCGTGGACTAGCGGGACCAATGAGCAGTTCTTC
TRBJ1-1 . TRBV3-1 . CASSQEVYPWRAFF TGTGCCAGCAGCCAGGAGGTGTACCCTTGGAGAGCTTTCTTT
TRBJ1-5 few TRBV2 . CASSVEGGNQPQHF TGTGCCAGCAGTGTCGAGGGCGGCAATCAGCCCCAGCATTTT
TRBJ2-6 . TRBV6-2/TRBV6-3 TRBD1 CASSVLPGQASGANVLTF TGTGCCAGCAGTGTGCTTCCGGGACAGGCCTCGGGGGCCAACGTCCTGACTTTC
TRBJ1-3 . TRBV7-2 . CASSPIGSGNTIYF TGTGCCAGCAGCCCTATAGGCTCTGGAAACACCATATATTTT
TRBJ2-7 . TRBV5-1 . CASSLAGDPTHEQYF TGCGCCAGCAGCTTGGCAGGAGACCCTACCCACGAGCAGTACTTC
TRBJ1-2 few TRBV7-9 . CASTPRMDTGRSYTF TGTGCCAGCACTCCCCGGATGGACACAGGACGAAGCTACACCTTC
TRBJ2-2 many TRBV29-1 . CSGGSGTGELFF TGCAGCGGCGGATCCGGCACCGGGGAGCTGTTTTTT
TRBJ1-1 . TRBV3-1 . CASSQVEANTEAFF TGTGCCAGCAGCCAAGTGGAGGCGAACACTGAAGCTTTCTTT
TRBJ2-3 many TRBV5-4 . CASSLSSNSDTQYF TGTGCCAGCAGCTTGTCTTCGAATTCAGATACGCAGTATTTT
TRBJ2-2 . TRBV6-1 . CASTRLGGTRTGELFF TGTGCCAGCACCCGCCTGGGGGGGACACGCACCGGGGAGCTGTTTTTT
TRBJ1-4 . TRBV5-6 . CASSQGPGAEGGLFF TGTGCCAGCAGCCAAGGGCCGGGGGCGGAAGGAGGTTTGTTTTTT
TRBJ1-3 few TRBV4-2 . CASSQDRGTETIYF TGTGCCAGCAGCCAAGATAGGGGGACGGAGACCATATATTTT
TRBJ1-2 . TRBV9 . CASSVDADLSYGYTF TGTGCCAGCAGCGTAGATGCGGATTTAAGCTATGGCTACACCTTC
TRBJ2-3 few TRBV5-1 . CASSFGSLSTDTQYF TGCGCCAGCAGCTTTGGCAGTTTAAGCACAGATACGCAGTATTTT
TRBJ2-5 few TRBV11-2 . CASSVSGGPYVETQYF TGTGCCAGCAGCGTGTCCGGGGGGCCGTATGTAGAGACCCAGTACTTC
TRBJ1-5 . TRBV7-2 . CASSPWDGPNQPQHF TGTGCCAGCAGCCCATGGGACGGACCCAATCAGCCCCAGCATTTT
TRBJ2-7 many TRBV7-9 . CASSRGSFPYEQYF TGTGCCAGCAGCCGAGGGTCCTTTCCCTACGAGCAGTACTTC
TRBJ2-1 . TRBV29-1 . CSVERTDGIRDEQFF TGCAGCGTTGAACGGACAGACGGTATTAGGGATGAGCAGTTCTTC
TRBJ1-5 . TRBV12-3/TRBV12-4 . CASSQTPEPQHF TGTGCCAGCAGCCAAACTCCGGAGCCCCAGCATTTT
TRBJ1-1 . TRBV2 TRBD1 CASIFYRGLGDTEAFF TGTGCCAGCATTTTCTACAGGGGGCTCGGGGACACTGAAGCTTTCTTT
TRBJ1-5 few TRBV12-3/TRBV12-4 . CASSFTGGGQPQHF TGTGCCAGCAGTTTTACAGGAGGGGGTCAGCCCCAGCATTTT
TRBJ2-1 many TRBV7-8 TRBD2 CASSPLFSGGPPYNEQFF TGTGCCAGCAGCCCTTTATTTAGCGGGGGGCCGCCCTACAATGAGCAGTTCTTC